Shown below are 3 T cell receptor beta chains from a single sample sequenced in a study of T-cell reconstitution after alpha-beta-depleted transplantation in children. Unique molecular identifiers tagged the TCRbeta library. TCRdb redid the calling of the PCR reads with MiXCR, one entry per CDR3 protein. This sample yields some 310,000 distinct CDR3 sequences, of which 23% are seen a single time; about a tenth belongs to the top ten. The sample in question was PBMCs, mostly from graft donor cells, obtained 180 days after TCRalphabeta/CD19-depleted stem cell transplant. Every receptor here comes from a male patient younger than 18 who had a stem cell transplant for acute lymphoblastic leukemia, so the T cells may come from the graft donor.

This chain joins TRBV21-1 and TRBJ2-7; TRBD1, the table's D call, lacks a check against the DNA. TRBV21-1 is noted as a pseudogene. CDR3 length equals 14 residues. The CDR3: CASSKDRGRYEQYF. DNA for the CDR3: TGTGCCAGCAGCAAAGACAGGGGGAGGTACGAGCAGTACTTC.

This clonotype was seen many times. This chain uses TRBV12-3 or TRBV12-4 with TRBJ1-2, with D perhaps TRBD1 (6 bases). The CDR3 extends over 11 amino acids. The germline V and J ends were trimmed by 6 bases and 8 bases, with 10 bases remaining between them. The CDR3 region has the DNA TGTGCCAGCAGCACAAGGGGGGGCTACACCTTC. Translation: CASSTRGGYTF.

This clonotype has a handful of counts. The chain links TRBV24-1 to TRBJ2-7; D is unresolved. Trimming cost V 8 bases and J 6 bases, with 13 bases left between them. The CDR3 covers 12 residues. CDR1 is KGHDR, CDR2 SFDVKD, per germline. As DNA, the CDR3 is TGTGCCACCACTGAGCAGGAGTTCGAGCAGTACTTC. Protein product: CATTEQEFEQYF.